The 21 T cell receptor beta chains presented below share a single source sample, sequenced in a study of cytomegalovirus exposure and HLA in healthy donors. The PCR used 60 Vbeta and 13 Jbeta primers. Method: immunoSEQ multiplex PCR; TCRdb's copy keeps in-frame clones and lacks some. Among under 150,000 clones listed, around 80% were seen once. The sequencing input was PBMCs. Source of these receptors: a woman aged 40 to 50 in good health and CMV-seronegative.

This chain joins TRBV19 and TRBJ1-5, with 7 nucleotides matching TRBD1. The CDR3 totals 16 residues. Germline CDR1 is LNHDA and CDR2 is SQIVND (reference sequence). The trim removed 0 bases at V and 4 bases at J, leaving 6 bases unmatched. The CDR3 here is CASSIETGMGNQPQHF. The DNA for the CDR3 is TGTGCCAGTAGTATAGAGACAGGGATGGGGAATCAGCCCCAGCATTTT.

This clone was recorded only once. The CDR3 coding sequence is TGTGCCAGCAGCCGACAGGGAACAGATACGCAGTATTTT. This sequence encodes CASSRQGTDTQYF. The V gene is TRBV9, the J gene TRBJ2-3; 7 nucleotides match TRBD1. After removal of 4 bases from V and 3 bases from J, the junction contained 2 bases not matched to a gene. The CDR3 is 13 residues long. The germline V gene encodes CDR1 SGDLS and CDR2 YYNGEE.

The chain is built from TRBV7-8 and TRBJ1-3; D may be TRBD1 (5 bases). Per the germline V gene, CDR1 is SGHVS and CDR2 is FQNEAQ. V was shortened by 0 bases and J by 0 bases, with 9 bases between the two germline ends. The CDR3 is 16 residues long. The DNA of the CDR3 is TGTGCCAGCAGCTTAGCGGGGGGGAGCTCTGGAAACACCATATATTTT. It translates to CASSLAGGSSGNTIYF. Variable domain in full (rest from reference TRBV7-8 and TRBJ1-3): GAGVSQSPRYKVAKRGQDVALRCDPISGHVSLFWYQQALGQGPEFLTYFQNEAQLDKSGLPSDRFFAERPEGSVSTLKIQRTQQEDSAVYLCASSLAGGSSGNTIYFGEGSWLTVV.

This clone was seen a few times. The genes are TRBV7-2 and TRBJ2-5; 9 bases match TRBD2. Germline V CDR1 and CDR2: SGHTA, FQGNSA. This CDR3 is built from 16 residues. V shed 0 bases, J shed 2 bases, and the junction held 4 bases outside the gene matches. CDR3: CTSSLASGGMQETQYF. Written as DNA, the CDR3 is TGTACCAGCAGCTTAGCCAGCGGGGGGATGCAAGAGACCCAGTACTTC.

This sequence joins TRBV5-1 and TRBJ1-2; perhaps TRBD1 as D (5 bases). This CDR3 is built from 14 residues. V was clipped by 6 bases and J by 5 bases, with 17 bases between them. Germline CDR1 reads SGHRS; CDR2 reads YFSETQ. CDR3 sequence: CASTTSSQGYGYTF. CDR3 DNA sequence: TGCGCCAGCACCACATCCAGTCAGGGTTATGGCTACACCTTC.

The chain couples TRBV11-2 to TRBJ1-5, with D possibly matching TRBD1 (6 bases). Between the trimmed V and J ends, which lost 2 bases and 5 bases, there was a span of 10 bases. This CDR3 is built from 14 residues. CDR1 and CDR2 (germline): SGHAT, FQNNGV. The CDR3 DNA reads as TGTGCCAGCAGCTTACAGGGGATGGATCAGCCCCAGCATTTT. This translates into CASSLQGMDQPQHF.

The gene calls are TRBV15 and TRBJ2-5; D is uncertain. Per the germline V gene, CDR1 is LNHNV and CDR2 is YYDKDF (reference sequence). V was shortened by 7 bases and J by 4 bases, with 16 bases between the two germline ends. There are 14 residues in the CDR3. The CDR3 DNA is TGTGCCACCATTCAGAACTTACAGCCAGAGACCCAGTACTTC. Its translation is CATIQNLQPETQYF.

This chain connects TRBV28 to TRBJ2-1; TRBD2 aligns across 10 bases. CDR1 is MDHEN and CDR2 is SYDVKM in the germline V gene. Trimming at V came to 3 bases and at J to 5 bases, leaving 10 bases not matched to a gene. This CDR3 is built from 17 residues. The CDR3, as DNA: TGTGCCAGCAGTTTCCCTCGAGCGGGAGGGCCAGACAATGAGCAGTTCTTC. Protein sequence: CASSFPRAGGPDNEQFF. Looking up the rest from reference TRBV28 and TRBJ2-1 gives the full variable domain: DVKVTQSSRYLVKRTGEKVFLECVQDMDHENMFWYRQDPGLGLRLIYFSYDVKMKEKGDIPEGYSVSREKKERFSLILESASTNQTSMYLCASSFPRAGGPDNEQFFGPGTRLTVL.

The CDR3 protein is CAWNRQGTGAFF. As DNA, the CDR3 is TGTGCCTGGAATAGACAGGGTACGGGGGCTTTCTTT. J is TRBJ1-1 and V is TRBV30; 7 bases are a match to TRBD1. Germline V gene sequence: CDR1 GTSNPN, CDR2 SVGIG (reference sequence). The J segment lost 11 bases and the V segment lost 4 bases, leaving 10 bases of the junction unmatched. The CDR3 has 12 amino acids.

The rearrangement links TRBV6-6 to TRBJ2-5, with D tentatively TRBD2 (5 bases). This CDR3 is built from 11 residues. Trimming pared 10 bases from V and 5 bases from J, leaving 11 bases between. Germline V CDR1 and CDR2: MNHNY, SVGAGI (reference sequence). CDR3 bases: TGTGCCACGAGGGCCAGTGAGACCCAGTACTTC. Its protein product is CATRASETQYF.

V and J are TRBV9 and TRBJ2-5; tentatively, D is TRBD2 (7 bases). Deletions cut 3 bases from V and 4 bases from J, with 19 bases between. Germline V gene lookup returns CDR1 SGDLS and CDR2 YYNGEE. The CDR3 is 16 residues long. CDR3 loop: CASSGLTRGGRETQYF. The CDR3 DNA reads TGTGCCAGCAGCGGGCTTACCAGGGGCGGGAGAGAGACCCAGTACTTC.

The V and J genes are TRBV7-6 and TRBJ1-1; 10 bases map to TRBD1. Germline V gene sequence: CDR1 SGHVS, CDR2 FNYEAQ. The CDR3 spans 15 residues. The V gene end was trimmed by 4 bases and the J gene end by 6 bases; junction bases not matched to a gene: 8. The CDR3 protein is CASSSRQGAEAEAFF. CDR3 DNA: TGTGCCAGCAGCTCGCGACAGGGGGCTGAGGCTGAAGCTTTCTTT.

The rearrangement links TRBV9 to TRBJ2-2; 10 bases line up with TRBD1. The junction had 4 bases not matched to a gene; V was cut back by 3 bases and J by 5 bases. The CDR3 is 15 residues long. The germline V gene has CDR1 SGDLS and CDR2 YYNGEE. CDR3 DNA: TGTGCCAGCAGCGCGACAGGGGGCTTTACCGGGGAGCTGTTTTTT. Protein product: CASSATGGFTGELFF.

The rearrangement uses TRBV27 and TRBJ1-2; D is possibly TRBD1 (6 bases). V lost 0 bases and J lost 3, with 11 bases in between. CDR1 and CDR2 from the germline V gene are MNHEY and SMNVEV (reference sequence). The CDR3 is 15 amino acids. CDR3 in DNA: TGTGCCAGCAGTTTATCGGTAGGGGGACACTATGGCTACACCTTC. It encodes CASSLSVGGHYGYTF.

V is TRBV28 and J is TRBJ1-2, with TRBD1 matching over 7 bases. This CDR3 is 14 amino acids long. Losses at the gene ends were 5 bases for V and 4 bases for J; bases not matched to a gene: 7. Germline V gene lookup returns CDR1 MDHEN and CDR2 SYDVKM. The CDR3 loop is CASSQRQGPYGYTF. Written as DNA, the CDR3 is TGTGCCAGCAGTCAACGACAGGGTCCCTATGGCTACACCTTC.

The chain is built from TRBV7-2 and TRBJ1-1; D is ambiguous. V lost 5 bases and J 4 bases, leaving 20 bases between the germline ends. The CDR3 extends over 16 amino acids. The germline V gene has CDR1 SGHTA and CDR2 FQGNSA. The CDR3 loop reads CASSPNIVVGGTEAFF. The CDR3, as DNA: TGTGCCAGCAGCCCCAATATCGTGGTCGGCGGCACTGAAGCTTTCTTT.

The chain combines TRBV27 with TRBJ2-3; D unclear. Trimming removed 3 bases at V and 0 bases at J, with 7 bases between. Germline lookup yields CDR1 MNHEY and CDR2 SMNVEV (reference sequence). This CDR3 has 14 amino acids. The CDR3 loop is CASSFQKSTDTQYF. The CDR3 nucleotides are TGTGCCAGCAGTTTCCAGAAAAGCACAGATACGCAGTATTTT.

The chain is built from TRBV30 and TRBJ1-4, with D possibly being TRBD1 (5 bases). V was cut by 2 bases and J by 2 bases, with 15 bases left in between. The CDR3 runs to 16 residues. Germline CDR1 reads GTSNPN; CDR2 reads SVGIG (reference sequence). CDR3 DNA: TGTGCCTGGAGTAAACCTCAGGGCAAGACTAATGAAAAACTGTTTTTT. Protein: CAWSKPQGKTNEKLFF.

The chain uses TRBV6-6 and TRBJ1-2; D remains unclear. V was trimmed by 0 bases and J by 5 bases, leaving 7 bases between them. This CDR3 is 13 amino acids long. From germline, CDR1 is MNHNY and CDR2 SVGAGI (reference sequence). The chain's CDR3 is CASSYSAGYGYTF. CDR3 in DNA: TGTGCCAGCAGTTACTCTGCGGGGTATGGCTACACCTTC.

The CDR3 region is CASGLGGYGYTF. CDR3 sequence (DNA): TGTGCCAGCGGACTGGGAGGGTATGGCTACACCTTC. The V gene is TRBV28, the J gene TRBJ1-2; D remains ambiguous. CDR3 length equals 12 residues. Germline CDR1 reads MDHEN; CDR2 reads SYDVKM. Trimming pared 8 bases from V and 5 bases from J, leaving 12 bases between.

The rearrangement links TRBV28 to TRBJ2-7; 9 positions agree with TRBD2. V lost 8 bases, J lost 2 bases, and 4 bases stayed unmatched. CDR3 length: 13 residues. CDR1 is MDHEN and CDR2 is SYDVKM in the germline V gene. The CDR3 protein is CASGGGATYEQYF. For the CDR3, the DNA is TGTGCCAGCGGCGGGGGGGCAACCTACGAGCAGTACTTC.